This T cell receptor beta chain was obtained from a study of T cell changes during pregnancy in multiple sclerosis. V dropped 2 bases and J dropped 8 bases, with 12 bases sitting between them. The CDR3 is 14 amino acids. CDR1 is MNHEY, CDR2 SVGAGI, per germline. Data came from immunoSEQ multiplex PCR; TCRdb stores just in-frame clones and leaves some out. Altogether tens of thousands of clones are present, around nine tenths being singletons, with the ten largest covering almost 5.5%. This clone was recorded once. The source material was peripheral blood, sampled in the third trimester of pregnancy. This chain connects TRBV6-5 to TRBJ1-4; D not certain. This sequence originates from a female donor in good health, enrolled as a control in a pregnancy study. The CDR3 DNA is TGTGCCAGCAGTTACGGCCAGGAAAGGGAAAAACTGTTTTTT. Translation gives CASSYGQEREKLFF.